What follows is one T cell receptor beta chain and its context. Germline-derived CDR1 and CDR2 are SGHTA and FQGNSA. The CDR3 spans 15 residues. V dropped 1 base and J dropped 5; count of bases not matched to a gene: 1. These data belong to a study of T cell responses to AZD1222 COVID-19 vaccine. The assay was immunoSEQ multiplex PCR, and TCRdb's table has in-frame clones only and misses some. This table holds more than 250,000 clones, over 85% found once. The sequenced sample was peripheral blood, obtained on day 0 of AZD1222 vaccination. This chain connects TRBV7-2 to TRBJ2-5, with 13 bases that match TRBD2. The source is an adult in good health. DNA of the CDR3: TGTGCCAGCAGCTTAGTACTAGCGGGGGGGGAGACCCAGTACTTC. Residues: CASSLVLAGGETQYF.